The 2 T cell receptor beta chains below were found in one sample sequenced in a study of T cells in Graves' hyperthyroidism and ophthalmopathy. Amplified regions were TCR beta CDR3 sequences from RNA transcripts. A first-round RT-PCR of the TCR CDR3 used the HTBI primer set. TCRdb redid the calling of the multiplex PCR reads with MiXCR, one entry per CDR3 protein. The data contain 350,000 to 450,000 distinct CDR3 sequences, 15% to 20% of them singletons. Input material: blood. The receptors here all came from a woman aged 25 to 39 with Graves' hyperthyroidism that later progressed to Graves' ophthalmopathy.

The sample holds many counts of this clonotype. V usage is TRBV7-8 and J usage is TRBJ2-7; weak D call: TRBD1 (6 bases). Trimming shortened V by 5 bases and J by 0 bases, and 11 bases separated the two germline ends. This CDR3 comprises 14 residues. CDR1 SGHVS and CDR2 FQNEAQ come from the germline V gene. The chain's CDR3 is CASSRQGSSYEQYF. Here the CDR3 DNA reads TGTGCCAGCAGCAGGCAGGGGAGCTCCTACGAGCAGTACTTC.

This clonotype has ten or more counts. The CDR3 protein is CASSLVQGGNSPLHF. The CDR3, as DNA: TGTGCCAGCAGCTTAGTACAGGGGGGTAATTCACCCCTCCACTTT. J is TRBJ1-6 and V is TRBV7-2; TRBD1 matches 8 bases. The CDR3 covers 15 residues. Per germline, CDR1 SGHTA and CDR2 FQGNSA. The ends lost 1 base at V and 6 bases at J; junction bases unmatched: 2.